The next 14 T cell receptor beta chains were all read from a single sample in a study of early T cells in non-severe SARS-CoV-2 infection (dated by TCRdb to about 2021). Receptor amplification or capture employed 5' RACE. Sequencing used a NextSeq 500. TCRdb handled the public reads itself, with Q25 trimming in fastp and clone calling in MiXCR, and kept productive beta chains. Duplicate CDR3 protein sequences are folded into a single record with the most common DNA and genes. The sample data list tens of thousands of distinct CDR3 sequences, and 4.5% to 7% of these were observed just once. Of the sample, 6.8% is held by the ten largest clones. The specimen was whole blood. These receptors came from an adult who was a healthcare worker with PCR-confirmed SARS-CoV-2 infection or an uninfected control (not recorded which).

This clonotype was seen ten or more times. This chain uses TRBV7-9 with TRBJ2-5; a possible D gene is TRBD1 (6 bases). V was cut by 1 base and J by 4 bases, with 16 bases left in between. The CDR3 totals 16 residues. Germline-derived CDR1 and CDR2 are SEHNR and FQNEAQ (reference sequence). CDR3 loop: CASSLGEVWGRETQYF. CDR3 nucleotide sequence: TGTGCCAGCAGCTTAGGGGAAGTTTGGGGGCGAGAGACCCAGTACTTC. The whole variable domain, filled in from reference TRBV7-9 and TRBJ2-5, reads DTGVSQNPRHKITKRGQNVTFRCDPISEHNRLYWYRQTLGQGPEFLTYFQNEAQLEKSRLLSDRFSAERPKGSFSTLEIQRTEQGDSAMYLCASSLGEVWGRETQYFGPGTRLLVL.

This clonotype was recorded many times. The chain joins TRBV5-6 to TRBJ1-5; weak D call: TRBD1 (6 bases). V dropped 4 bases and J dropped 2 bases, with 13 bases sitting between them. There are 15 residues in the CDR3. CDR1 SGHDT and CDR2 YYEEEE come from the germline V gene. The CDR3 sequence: CASSLGGRGNQPQHF. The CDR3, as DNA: TGTGCCAGCAGCCTGGGGGGCAGGGGCAATCAGCCCCAGCATTTT.

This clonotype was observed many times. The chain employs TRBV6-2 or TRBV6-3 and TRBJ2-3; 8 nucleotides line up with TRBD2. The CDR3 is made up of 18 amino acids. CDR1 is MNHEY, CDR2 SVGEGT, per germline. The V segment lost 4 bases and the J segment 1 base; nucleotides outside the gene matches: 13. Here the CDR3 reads CASSWPPMAGGRTDTQYF. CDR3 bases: TGTGCCAGCAGTTGGCCGCCGATGGCGGGGGGTCGCACAGATACGCAGTATTTT.

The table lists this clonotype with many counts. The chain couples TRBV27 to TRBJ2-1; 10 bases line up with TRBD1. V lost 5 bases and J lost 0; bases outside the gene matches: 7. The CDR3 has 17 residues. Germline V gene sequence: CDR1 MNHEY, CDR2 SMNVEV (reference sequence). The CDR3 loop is CASSPGTGDPSYNEQFF. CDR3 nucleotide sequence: TGTGCCAGCAGTCCAGGGACAGGGGACCCCTCCTACAATGAGCAGTTCTTC.

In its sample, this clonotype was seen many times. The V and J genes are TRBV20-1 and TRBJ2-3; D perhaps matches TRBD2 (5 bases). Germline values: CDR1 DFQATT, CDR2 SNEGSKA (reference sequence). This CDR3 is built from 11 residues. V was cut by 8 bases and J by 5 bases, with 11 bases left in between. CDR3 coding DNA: TGCAGTCTAGCCGACGGAGATACGCAGTATTTT. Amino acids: CSLADGDTQYF.

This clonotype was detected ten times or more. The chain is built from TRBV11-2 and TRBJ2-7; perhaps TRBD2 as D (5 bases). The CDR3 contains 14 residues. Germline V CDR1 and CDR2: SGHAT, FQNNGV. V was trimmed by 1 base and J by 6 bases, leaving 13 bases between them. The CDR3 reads CASSLVASRGEQYF. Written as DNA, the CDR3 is TGTGCCAGCAGCTTAGTCGCATCACGGGGCGAGCAGTACTTC.

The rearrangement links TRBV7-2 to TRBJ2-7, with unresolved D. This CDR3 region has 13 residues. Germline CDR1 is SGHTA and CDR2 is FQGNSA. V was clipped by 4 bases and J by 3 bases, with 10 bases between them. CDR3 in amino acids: CASSYTGRYEQYF. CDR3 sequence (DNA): TGTGCCAGCAGCTATACGGGCCGCTACGAGCAGTACTTC.

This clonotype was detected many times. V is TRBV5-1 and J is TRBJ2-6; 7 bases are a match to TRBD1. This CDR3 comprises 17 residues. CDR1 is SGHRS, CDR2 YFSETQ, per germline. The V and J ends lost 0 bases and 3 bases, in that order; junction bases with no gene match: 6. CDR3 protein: CASSLGQGIGGANVLTF. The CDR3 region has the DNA TGCGCCAGCAGCTTGGGACAGGGTATCGGTGGGGCCAACGTCCTGACTTTC. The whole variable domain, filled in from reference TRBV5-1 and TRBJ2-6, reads KAGVTQTPRYLIKTRGQQVTLSCSPISGHRSVSWYQQTPGQGLQFLFEYFSETQRNKGNFPGRFSGRQFSNSRSEMNVSTLELGDSALYLCASSLGQGIGGANVLTFGAGSRLTVL.

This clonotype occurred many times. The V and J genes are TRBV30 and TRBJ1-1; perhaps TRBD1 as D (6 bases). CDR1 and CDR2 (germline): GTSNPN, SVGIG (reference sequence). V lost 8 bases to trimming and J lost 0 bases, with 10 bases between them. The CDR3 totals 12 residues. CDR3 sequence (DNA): TGTGCCGGACAGATTATGAACACTGAAGCTTTCTTT. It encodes CAGQIMNTEAFF. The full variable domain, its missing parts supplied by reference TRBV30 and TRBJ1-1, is SQTIHQWPATLVQPVGSPLSLECTVEGTSNPNLYWYRQAAGRGLQLLFYSVGIGQISSEVPQNLSASRPQDRQFILSSKKLLLSDSGFYLCAGQIMNTEAFFGQGTRLTVV.

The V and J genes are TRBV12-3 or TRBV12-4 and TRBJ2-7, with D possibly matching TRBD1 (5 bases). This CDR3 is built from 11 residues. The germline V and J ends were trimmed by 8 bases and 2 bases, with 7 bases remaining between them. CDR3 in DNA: TGTGCCAGCCAGGGTACCTACGAGCAGTACTTC. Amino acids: CASQGTYEQYF.

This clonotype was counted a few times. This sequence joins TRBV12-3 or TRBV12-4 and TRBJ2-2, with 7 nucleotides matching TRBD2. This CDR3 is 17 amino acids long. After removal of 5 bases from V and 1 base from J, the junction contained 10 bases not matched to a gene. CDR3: CASSPLAGGRNTGELFF. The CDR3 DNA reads TGTGCCAGCAGTCCCTTAGCTGGCGGGAGGAACACCGGGGAGCTGTTTTTT.

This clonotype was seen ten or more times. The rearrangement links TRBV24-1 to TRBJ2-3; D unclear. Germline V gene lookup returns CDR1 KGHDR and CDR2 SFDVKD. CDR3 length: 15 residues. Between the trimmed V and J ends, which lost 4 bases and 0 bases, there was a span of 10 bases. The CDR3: CATSDRTVSTDTQYF. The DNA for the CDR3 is TGTGCCACCAGTGACCGGACGGTTAGCACAGATACGCAGTATTTT.

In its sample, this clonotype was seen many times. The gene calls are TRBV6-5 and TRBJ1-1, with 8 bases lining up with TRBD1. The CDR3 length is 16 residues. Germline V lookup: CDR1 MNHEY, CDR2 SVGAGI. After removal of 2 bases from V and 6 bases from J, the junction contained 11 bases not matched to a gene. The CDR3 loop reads CASSYAPQGTGAEAFF. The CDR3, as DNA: TGTGCCAGCAGTTACGCACCACAGGGGACAGGCGCTGAAGCTTTCTTT.

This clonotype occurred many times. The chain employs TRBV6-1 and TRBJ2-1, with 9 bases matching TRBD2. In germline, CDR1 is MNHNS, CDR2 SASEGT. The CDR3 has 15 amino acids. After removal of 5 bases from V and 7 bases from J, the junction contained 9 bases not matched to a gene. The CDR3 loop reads CASSRGASGDNEQFF. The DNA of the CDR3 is TGTGCCAGCAGTCGGGGAGCTAGCGGGGATAATGAGCAGTTCTTC.